Sequencing of this TCR beta chain was carried out in a study of T cell changes during pregnancy in multiple sclerosis. This table comes from immunoSEQ multiplex PCR, and its TCRdb copy is limited to in-frame clones, with some not included. The sample has almost 50,000 clones, roughly 92% seen once. CDR1 and CDR2 from the germline V gene are KGHSH and LQKENI. The CDR3 is 14 amino acids. The V gene lost 2 bases and the J gene lost 7 bases, with 12 bases spanning the gap. This clonotype was sampled from a female donor in good health, enrolled as a control in a pregnancy study. The sample was CD4+ T cells from peripheral blood mononuclear cells, taken in the second trimester of pregnancy. The J gene is TRBJ2-1, the V gene TRBV18; D is perhaps TRBD1 (6 bases). The DNA for the CDR3 is TGTGCCAGCTCACCATCGGTAACAGGGAATGAGCAGTTCTTC. This sequence encodes CASSPSVTGNEQFF.